This section outlines one TCR beta chain sequence together with its context. The antigen remains unidentified. The data were taken from a study of response to subunit inactivated influenza vaccine. Study-wide findings and caveats: There was a suggestion from the authors that each seasonal influenza vaccination recruits few new T cells.

One entry per CDR3 protein results from TCRdb running MiXCR on the RT-PCR reads. The table includes approximately 200,000 distinct CDR3 sequences, approximately 15% detected once. This CDR3 has 18 amino acids. The germline V gene encodes CDR1 GTSNPN and CDR2 SVGIG (reference sequence). V lost 1 base and J lost 9; bases outside the gene matches: 18. The chain combines TRBV30 with TRBJ2-1; TRBD2 agrees at 10 bases. This TCR derives from a man aged 45-65 years who received an inactivated influenza vaccine. Sequenced material: CD8+ T cells sorted from PBMCs, taken more than 4 days after vaccination. The CDR3 reads CAWSDISGRATFGLEQFF. The DNA for the CDR3 is TGTGCCTGGAGTGATATCAGCGGGAGGGCCACCTTCGGGCTTGAGCAGTTCTTC.